This is a list of T cell receptor beta chains from one sample in a study of T cell repertoires in cytomegalovirus infection. Each CDR3 protein gets one entry after TCRdb re-called the reads with MiXCR. The table has about 340,000 distinct CDR3 sequences, 29% seen once; the top ten hold around 18%. Their specific antigens are unknown. Sequenced here: cultured PBMCs, sampled from culture after CMV antigen stimulation. The source of these receptors is a human donor in good health (CMV status not recorded). Some clones in this sample may be carry-over from other donors' samples. The CDR3 runs from the conserved cysteine through the conserved F or W. The D gene is left open where the match is weak. Only part of the rows carry a size: once, few, many, or a class if the clone is expanded.

size: .
J: TRBJ2-7
D: TRBD2
V: TRBV6-6
DNA: TGTGCCAGCAAGAGGGAGCGGGAGAACTACGAGCAGTACTTC
CDR3: CASKRERENYEQYF

size: many
J: TRBJ2-7
D: .
V: TRBV7-2
DNA: TGTGCCAGCAGCTTATCCCCTACGGGAAAGAGCGAGCAGTACTTC
CDR3: CASSLSPTGKSEQYF

size: few
J: TRBJ1-2
D: .
V: TRBV10-3
DNA: TGTGCCATCAGTGAGGGGGGGCGGATTTATGGCTACACCTTC
CDR3: CAISEGGRIYGYTF

size: .
J: TRBJ2-1
D: TRBD2
V: TRBV4-2
DNA: TGTGCCAGCAGCCAAGACCAGCGGGGGGGCCGTAGCAATGAGCAGTTCTTC
CDR3: CASSQDQRGGRSNEQFF

size: few
J: TRBJ1-1
D: .
V: TRBV7-9
DNA: TGTGCCAGCAGCTTAGGCCTGGGGACTGAAGCTTTCTTT
CDR3: CASSLGLGTEAFF

size: .
J: TRBJ1-2
D: TRBD1
V: TRBV2
DNA: TGTGCCAGCAGTGTAACAGGGGTCTATGGCTACACCTTC
CDR3: CASSVTGVYGYTF

size: few
J: TRBJ1-2
D: TRBD1
V: TRBV4-2
DNA: TGTGCCAGCAGCCAAGGGTCACAGGGGGCGCGAAGCTACACCTTC
CDR3: CASSQGSQGARSYTF

size: many
J: TRBJ2-1
D: TRBD2
V: TRBV20-1
DNA: TGCAGTGCTCAGAGCTTAGCGGGGAGCTCCTACAATGAGCAGTTCTTC
CDR3: CSAQSLAGSSYNEQFF

size: few
J: TRBJ2-3
D: .
V: TRBV20-1
DNA: TGCAGTGCTAGAGATAGAGTACTTTCCACAGATACGCAGTATTTT
CDR3: CSARDRVLSTDTQYF

size: .
J: TRBJ2-1
D: .
V: TRBV27
DNA: TGTGCCAGCAGTTTAAGTCCCTACAATGAGCAGTTCTTC
CDR3: CASSLSPYNEQFF

size: many
J: TRBJ1-2
D: .
V: TRBV7-8
DNA: TGTGCCAGCAGCGAATTTAGTGGAGGATCGAACTATGGCTACACCTTC
CDR3: CASSEFSGGSNYGYTF

size: .
J: TRBJ1-1
D: .
V: TRBV20-1
DNA: TGCAGTGCGGGGGATCCACGGGGGGGCAACCAAGCTTTCTTT
CDR3: CSAGDPRGGNQAFF

size: .
J: TRBJ2-1
D: TRBD1
V: TRBV7-6
DNA: TGTGCCAGCAGTCGGGGACAGGGGGTCCGCAATGAGCAGTTCTTC
CDR3: CASSRGQGVRNEQFF

size: once
J: TRBJ2-2
D: TRBD2
V: TRBV5-1
DNA: TGCGCCAGCGGCCGCCGGGCGGGAGTGAACACCGGGGAGCTGTTTTTT
CDR3: CASGRRAGVNTGELFF

size: few
J: TRBJ2-5
D: TRBD2
V: TRBV6-5
DNA: TGTGCCAGCAGTTACCTAACGACTAGCCTGGAGACCCAGTACTTC
CDR3: CASSYLTTSLETQYF

size: .
J: TRBJ2-5
D: TRBD2
V: TRBV10-3
DNA: TGTGCCATCAGTGATCCGTTGCGGGAGGGAGCTGAGACCCAGTACTTC
CDR3: CAISDPLREGAETQYF

size: .
J: TRBJ2-3
D: .
V: TRBV4-1
DNA: TGCGCCAGCAGCCAATATGGTGGGACGCCAGATACGCAGTATTTT
CDR3: CASSQYGGTPDTQYF

size: .
J: TRBJ2-5
D: .
V: TRBV2
DNA: TGTGCCAGCAGTGAAGCTCGGTTCCAAGAGACCCAGTACTTC
CDR3: CASSEARFQETQYF

size: .
J: TRBJ2-1
D: .
V: TRBV7-2
DNA: TGTGCCAGCAGCTTAATACCTTCCCCCCTATACAATGAGCAGTTCTTC
CDR3: CASSLIPSPLYNEQFF

size: .
J: TRBJ2-7
D: .
V: TRBV29-1
DNA: TGCAGCGTTGTGCAGGGTAACTACGAGCAGTACTTC
CDR3: CSVVQGNYEQYF

size: few
J: TRBJ2-1
D: .
V: TRBV12-3/TRBV12-4
DNA: TGTGCCAGCAGTTTAGGGCTAGCCCGCAATGAGCAGTTCTTC
CDR3: CASSLGLARNEQFF

size: many
J: TRBJ2-1
D: .
V: TRBV6-1
DNA: TGTGCCAGCACCCGGGACTCAAGGGGTGAGCAGTTCTTC
CDR3: CASTRDSRGEQFF

size: .
J: TRBJ1-5
D: .
V: TRBV6-1
DNA: TGTGCCAGCAGTGACTACGATCTACGACAGGGCAATCAGCCCCAGCATTTT
CDR3: CASSDYDLRQGNQPQHF

size: .
J: TRBJ1-5
D: .
V: TRBV5-5
DNA: TGTGCCAGCAGCGAAAACAGGGACGATCAGCCCCAGCATTTT
CDR3: CASSENRDDQPQHF

size: once
J: TRBJ1-2
D: TRBD1
V: TRBV2
DNA: TGTGCCAGCAGGCTGGGGAGACAGGGTGTTGATGGCTACACCTTC
CDR3: CASRLGRQGVDGYTF

size: few
J: TRBJ2-5
D: TRBD2
V: TRBV11-2
DNA: TGTGCCAGCAGCACCTATAGCGGGGGAGAGACCCAGTACTTC
CDR3: CASSTYSGGETQYF